The T cell receptor beta chain under discussion was sequenced for a study of metastatic and nonmetastatic thyroid tumors (dated by TCRdb to the early 2020s). General notes on the study: Repertoires from peripheral blood and from tumor or nodule tissue samples of malignant and benign thyroid patients were compared. General conclusions and limits of the study: In both blood and tumor samples, malignant tumors were reported to have significantly higher TCR beta diversity than benign nodules.

Taken from the germline V gene, the CDR1 and CDR2 loops are MDHEN and SYDVKM. V is cut by 6 bases and J by 3 bases, and the space between the germline ends is 6 bases. From the cysteine through the phenylalanine, the CDR3 covers 12 amino acids. Of the read, only the CDR3 DNA is kept; its 36 bases are in frame from base 1. This clone was detected ten times or more. There is no known antigen for this receptor. There are no base qualities to consult, and no much larger clone falls within one base. Library preparation employed PCR. The listed sequencing device is Illumina HiSeq 4000. The TCR beta-chain CDR3 region of each patient was profiled by high-throughput sequencing. The paper's processing steps were these. The researchers built a classifier to tell apart papillary thyroid cancer patients with distant metastasis, based on CDR3 differences among clinicopathological groups. The Shannon index was used to measure repertoire diversity, and the Morisita-Horn index was used to measure how similar tumor and blood repertoires were. TCRdb took the public reads, trimmed them with fastp at Q25, ran MiXCR for clone calling and kept in-frame beta chains. TCRdb, not the authors, supplied the V and J calls. For this sample the table gives about 92,000 clones, of which 15% were detected only once. The top ten clones comprise 3.6% of the sample.

No patient had received any treatment before thyroid surgery. The study retrospectively analysed patient clinical samples collected from about 2012 to 2019 using T-cell receptor beta sequencing. The clonotype originates from a female donor with papillary thyroid cancer or a benign thyroid nodule (not recorded which). Some clones in this sample may be carry-over from other donors' samples. Source material: blood. The V and J genes are TRBV28 and TRBJ1-5; the D gene remains uncertain. The nucleotide sequence is given as TGTGCCAGCAGAGTAGTCAATCAGCCCCAGCATTTT. The translation is CASRVVNQPQHF.